This paragraph covers one T cell receptor (beta chain) sequence. Its antigen is currently unknown. At one end, the junction sequence differs from germline, possibly due to a read error. TCRbeta libraries were built with three rounds of nested PCR, modified from ARM-PCR. TCRdb ran MiXCR on the multiplex PCR reads and lists one entry per CDR3 protein. The sample lists under 250,000 distinct CDR3 sequences, roughly 70% occurring once. This sample was taken from a study of tumor and adjacent non-tumor tissue in lung cancer. Turning to the study itself: Stage I to III disease affected 10 men and 5 women aged roughly 31 to 80. Each sample yielded approximately 4.2 million productive TCRbeta reads on average. Whole-study findings and limits: Normal lung showed higher cumulative top 100 clone frequency than tumor. Compared with tumor, normal lung showed significantly lower TCR diversity.

No cell sorting was done before RNA was extracted from the tissue. This clonotype originated in a man aged 55 to 69 with non-small cell lung cancer. Sequenced input: lung tumor tissue.

The CDR3 DNA reads as TGTACCAGCAGCTTATCTCTACTAGCGGGAGGCAACAATGAGCAGTTCTTC. It yields the protein CTSSLSLLAGGNNEQFF. V gene TRBV11-1 combines with J gene TRBJ2-1; TRBD2 aligns across 12 bases. The germline V gene has CDR1 SGHAT and CDR2 FQDESV (reference sequence). The CDR3 covers 17 residues.